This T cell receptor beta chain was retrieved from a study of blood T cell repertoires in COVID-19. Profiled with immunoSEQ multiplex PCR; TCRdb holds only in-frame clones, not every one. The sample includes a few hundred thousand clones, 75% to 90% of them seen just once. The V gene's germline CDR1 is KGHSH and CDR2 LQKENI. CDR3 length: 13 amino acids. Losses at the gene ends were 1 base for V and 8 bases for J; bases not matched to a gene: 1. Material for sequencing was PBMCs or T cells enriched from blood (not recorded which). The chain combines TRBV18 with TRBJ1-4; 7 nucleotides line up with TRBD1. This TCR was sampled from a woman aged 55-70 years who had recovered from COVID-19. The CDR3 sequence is CASSPLRGEKLFF. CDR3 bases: TGTGCCAGCTCACCACTCAGGGGGGAAAAACTGTTTTTT.